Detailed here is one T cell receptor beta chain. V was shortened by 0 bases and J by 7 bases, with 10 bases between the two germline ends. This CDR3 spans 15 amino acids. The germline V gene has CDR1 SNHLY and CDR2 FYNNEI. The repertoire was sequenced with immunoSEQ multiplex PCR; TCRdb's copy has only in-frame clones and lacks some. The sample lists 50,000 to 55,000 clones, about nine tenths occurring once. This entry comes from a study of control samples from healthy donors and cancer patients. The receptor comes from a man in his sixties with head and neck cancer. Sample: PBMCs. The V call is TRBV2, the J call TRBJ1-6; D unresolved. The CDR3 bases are TGTGCCAGCAGTGAAGCGTACGGCAGAAATTCACCCCTCCACTTT. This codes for CASSEAYGRNSPLHF.